This T cell receptor (beta chain) was sequenced for a study of blood T cell repertoires in COVID-19. Study at large: Acute and convalescent COVID-19 samples came from the United States, Italy and Spain. From T cells, B-cell-depleted T cells, or PBMCs came the material, which was cDNA or gDNA.

V was clipped by 4 bases and J by 7 bases; unmatched bases: 9. The CDR3 spans 15 residues. Germline values: CDR1 MDHEN, CDR2 SYDVKM. Original handling: Amplification of reference gene primers provided the estimated nucleated cell counts. Produced via immunoSEQ multiplex PCR; TCRdb's table is partial and in-frame only. V and J calls and clone size are given by that table; D and trimming were obtained from the DNA. The sample has roughly 250,000 clones; roughly 89% are singletons. Sequencing used peripheral blood. The V gene is TRBV28, the J gene TRBJ1-5; 8 nucleotides match TRBD1. This TCR derives from a woman aged 35 to 49 who had recovered from COVID-19. CDR3 in amino acids: CASSSPQGANQPQHF. DNA of the CDR3: TGTGCCAGCAGTTCCCCCCAGGGGGCCAACCAGCCCCAGCATTTT. Drawing the rest from reference TRBV28 and TRBJ1-5, the complete variable domain is DVKVTQSSRYLVKRTGEKVFLECVQDMDHENMFWYRQDPGLGLRLIYFSYDVKMKEKGDIPEGYSVSREKKERFSLILESASTNQTSMYLCASSSPQGANQPQHFGDGTRLSIL.